The 26 T cell receptor beta chains reported below all come from one sample, sequenced in a study of OX40 agonist ivuxolimab in advanced cancers. Sequenced by immunoSEQ multiplex PCR; TCRdb stores in-frame clones only, minus some. The sample consists of around 46,000 clones, more than 85% of them appearing once. The source was CD4+ or CD8+ T cells sorted from blood, collected in a trial of the OX40 agonist ivuxolimab. All receptors derive from an adult with an advanced solid tumor such as melanoma, head and neck, liver or kidney cancer.

The chain employs TRBV15 and TRBJ2-5; the D gene is possibly TRBD1 (6 bases). The CDR3 length is 15 residues. Germline V gene data show CDR1 as LNHNV and CDR2 as YYDKDF (reference sequence). V was pared by 0 bases and J by 3 bases, with 11 bases between. The CDR3 region is CATSRDAGDEETQYF. The CDR3 coding sequence is TGTGCCACCAGCAGAGATGCAGGGGACGAAGAGACCCAGTACTTC.

The V and J genes are TRBV11-1 and TRBJ2-7, with a possible D match to TRBD1 (8 bases). The germline V gene encodes CDR1 SGHAT and CDR2 FQDESV (reference sequence). The CDR3 runs 16 residues. V was pared by 7 bases and J by 0 bases, with 19 bases between. The CDR3 is CASTGEGDRSSYEQYF. In DNA, the CDR3 is TGTGCCAGCACCGGGGAGGGGGACAGGAGCTCCTACGAGCAGTACTTC.

The rearrangement uses TRBV27 and TRBJ1-6, with D unresolved. Germline values: CDR1 MNHEY, CDR2 SMNVEV (reference sequence). V lost 8 bases, J lost 8 bases, and 13 bases lay in between. The CDR3 is 13 residues long. The CDR3 spells CASGSPVYSPLHF. DNA for the CDR3: TGTGCCAGCGGGAGCCCAGTTTATTCACCCCTCCACTTT.

V gene TRBV14 combines with J gene TRBJ1-2, with D possibly TRBD1 on 5 matching bases. Germline V gene lookup returns CDR1 SGHDN and CDR2 FVKESK. This CDR3 region has 15 residues. V was pared by 0 bases and J by 4 bases, with 12 bases between. CDR3 DNA sequence: TGTGCCAGCAGCCAAGATTACGGGGGAAGCTATGGCTACACCTTC. Protein: CASSQDYGGSYGYTF.

The genes are TRBV6-6 and TRBJ2-1; D may match TRBD1 or TRBD2 (5 bases each). Germline-derived CDR1 and CDR2 are MNHNY and SVGAGI (reference sequence). The CDR3 runs to 15 residues. Deletions cut 6 bases from V and 0 bases from J, with 12 bases between. The CDR3 spells CASSSEGSSYNEQFF. The CDR3 DNA follows: TGTGCCAGCAGCTCCGAGGGGTCCTCCTACAATGAGCAGTTCTTC.

V and J are TRBV7-9 and TRBJ1-2, with D maybe TRBD1 (6 bases). The CDR3 covers 15 residues. V was shortened by 5 bases and J by 2 bases, with 15 bases between the two germline ends. Germline assignment: CDR1 SEHNR and CDR2 FQNEAQ (reference sequence). CDR3: CASSPVGGANYGYTF. In DNA, the CDR3 is TGTGCCAGCAGCCCCGTCGGGGGGGCAAACTATGGCTACACCTTC.

About this clone itself: The same CDR3 can be traced to other DNA sequences in this sample. The chain links TRBV6-5 to TRBJ2-7; tentative D call: TRBD2 (5 bases). The germline V gene has CDR1 MNHEY and CDR2 SVGAGI. Trimming shortened V by 0 bases and J by 5 bases, and 5 bases separated the two germline ends. The CDR3 totals 12 residues. CDR3 in amino acids: CASSYSGDEQYF. In DNA form, the CDR3 reads TGTGCCAGCAGTTACTCCGGGGACGAGCAGTACTTC.

The count of this clone is one. CDR3 residues: CASSLGDRATGELFF. The CDR3 DNA reads TGTGCCAGCAGCTTGGGGGACAGGGCAACCGGGGAGCTGTTTTTT. The chain employs TRBV5-4 and TRBJ2-2, with TRBD1 matching over 9 bases. The CDR3 is 15 amino acids. CDR1 and CDR2 (germline): SGHNT, YYREEE (reference sequence). Losses at the gene ends were 0 bases for V and 5 bases for J; bases not matched to a gene: 2.

The V gene is TRBV27, the J gene TRBJ2-1; no clear D gene. V lost 5 bases and J lost 4, with 3 bases in between. The CDR3 runs 11 residues. Germline V lookup: CDR1 MNHEY, CDR2 SMNVEV (reference sequence). CDR3 loop: CASSQYNEQFF. The DNA for the CDR3 is TGTGCCAGCAGTCAGTACAATGAGCAGTTCTTC.

The V gene is TRBV2, the J gene TRBJ2-1, with 8 bases matching TRBD1. The junction had 9 bases not matched to a gene; V was cut back by 8 bases and J by 3 bases. Germline CDR1 is SNHLY and CDR2 is FYNNEI. The CDR3 runs to 15 residues. In nucleotides, the CDR3 is TGTGCCAGCCAGACAGGGGAAGGGGTCTACAATGAGCAGTTCTTC. Translating gives CASQTGEGVYNEQFF.

A single count supports this clone. The chain joins TRBV9 to TRBJ2-1; 11 bases fit TRBD2. Trimming cost V 3 bases and J 6 bases; bases outside gene matches: 5. Per the germline V gene, CDR1 is SGDLS and CDR2 is YYNGEE. This CDR3 is built from 15 residues. The CDR3 region is CASSERLAGPNEQFF. The CDR3, as DNA: TGTGCCAGCAGCGAGAGACTAGCGGGACCCAATGAGCAGTTCTTC.

In this sample, this clone turned up once. This rearrangement joins TRBV19 to TRBJ2-1; 11 bases map to TRBD2. Germline assignment: CDR1 LNHDA and CDR2 SQIVND (reference sequence). Trimming took 3 bases from V and 7 from J; bases not matched to a gene: 5. The CDR3 totals 15 residues. This CDR3 reads CASSIGLAGTNEQFF. The CDR3 nucleotides are TGTGCCAGTAGTATTGGACTAGCGGGTACGAATGAGCAGTTCTTC.

This chain joins TRBV7-9 and TRBJ2-1, with 9 bases matching TRBD2. Per the germline V gene, CDR1 is SEHNR and CDR2 is FQNEAQ (reference sequence). Germline trimming cut 1 base from V and 7 bases from J; bases unmatched to any gene: 14. This CDR3 region has 18 residues. The CDR3 here is CASSLGGGGAGGMNEQFF. The CDR3 DNA reads as TGTGCCAGCAGCTTAGGTGGGGGTGGTGCGGGAGGGATGAATGAGCAGTTCTTC.

V gene TRBV11-3 combines with J gene TRBJ2-7, with TRBD1 matching 10 bases. Germline V gene data show CDR1 as SGHNT and CDR2 as YENEEA. J gave up 5 bases and V 3 bases, and 1 base lay outside the gene matches. CDR3 length: 13 residues. The CDR3 protein is CASSLTGGNEQYF. DNA of the CDR3: TGTGCCAGCAGCTTGACAGGGGGCAACGAGCAGTACTTC.

This chain joins TRBV29-1 and TRBJ1-1; D remains unclear. This CDR3 spans 12 amino acids. CDR1 is SQVTM and CDR2 is ANQGSEA in the germline V gene. Trimming took off 5 bases at V and 7 bases at J, with 14 bases between the two ends. The CDR3 loop is CSVQGWRGEAFF. The CDR3 bases are TGCAGCGTTCAAGGGTGGCGGGGTGAAGCTTTCTTT.

The chain employs TRBV7-8 and TRBJ2-3; maybe TRBD2 (7 bases). Trimming stripped 1 base from V and 0 bases from J, with 17 bases between. The CDR3 has 18 amino acids. The germline V gene encodes CDR1 SGHVS and CDR2 FQNEAQ. CDR3 sequence (DNA): TGTGCCAGCAGCTTAGAGGCGTCGGCGGGGGCGAGCACAGATACGCAGTATTTT. Amino acids: CASSLEASAGASTDTQYF.

This clone has only a few counts. The V gene is TRBV6-1, the J gene TRBJ1-2, with D tentatively TRBD1 (5 bases). Germline V CDR1 and CDR2: MNHNS, SASEGT. This CDR3 is 11 amino acids long. V lost 1 base and J lost 12, with 9 bases in between. The CDR3 DNA sequence: TGTGCCAGCAGTGAAGTCGGGGCCAACACCTTC. It specifies CASSEVGANTF.

The chain couples TRBV7-6 to TRBJ2-7; D not certain. CDR3 length: 14 amino acids. With 1 base removed from V and 1 base from J, the gap between germline ends came to 8 bases. Germline CDR1 reads SGHVS; CDR2 reads FNYEAQ. The CDR3 DNA reads TGTGCCAGCAGCTTAGACGCATCGTCCTACGAGCAGTACTTC. The encoded protein is CASSLDASSYEQYF.

The chain links TRBV21-1 to TRBJ1-4; the D call TRBD1 from the table was never checked on the DNA. TRBV21-1 is a recognized pseudogene. The length of the CDR3 is 17 residues. The CDR3 here is CASSSRDRESPNEKLFF. CDR3 in DNA: TGTGCCAGCAGCTCCCGGGACAGGGAGTCCCCGAATGAAAAACTGTTTTTT.

This clone has a single count. The chain uses TRBV4-1 and TRBJ2-7; 12 bases fit TRBD2. This CDR3 has 17 residues. CDR1 and CDR2 from the germline V gene are MGHRA and YSYEKL. The V segment lost 4 bases and the J segment 1 base; nucleotides outside the gene matches: 8. The CDR3 protein is CASSPGASGGGSYEQYF. CDR3 DNA: TGCGCCAGCAGCCCTGGCGCTAGCGGGGGGGGTTCCTACGAGCAGTACTTC.

This clone appeared a single time. The chain has TRBV6-5 and TRBJ2-7; D uncertain. V lost 0 bases to trimming and J lost 4 bases, with 7 bases between them. CDR1 MNHEY and CDR2 SVGAGI come from the germline V gene. The CDR3 runs to 13 residues. The CDR3: CASSYSSRYEQYF. The DNA of the CDR3 is TGTGCCAGCAGTTACTCGAGCAGATACGAGCAGTACTTC.

The chain recombines TRBV2 with TRBJ1-1; D may be TRBD1 (5 bases). V was cut by 7 bases and J by 3 bases, with 18 bases left in between. The CDR3 spans 15 residues. In germline, CDR1 is SNHLY, CDR2 FYNNEI. CDR3 nucleotides: TGTGCCAGCATAGGGATGAGGGGAGGGGACACTGAAGCTTTCTTT. Its protein is CASIGMRGGDTEAFF.

This clone is a singleton in its sample. The DNA of the CDR3 is TGCAGCGTCCAACAGGGAAGCTACGAGCAGTACTTC. Translated, it gives CSVQQGSYEQYF. This sequence joins TRBV29-1 and TRBJ2-7; a weak D match, TRBD1 (6 bases). The length of the CDR3 is 12 residues. Germline V gives CDR1 SQVTM, CDR2 ANQGSEA. V shed 6 bases and J shed 3 bases, with 12 bases lying between them.

This clone occurred once. V is TRBV11-2 and J is TRBJ1-1; D gene unclear. The CDR3 sequence is 14 residues long. CDR1 and CDR2 (germline): SGHAT, FQNNGV. V was cut by 5 bases and J by 3 bases, with 13 bases left in between. CDR3: CASSPGLADTEAFF. CDR3 DNA sequence: TGTGCCAGCAGCCCGGGGTTGGCAGACACTGAAGCTTTCTTT.

This clone was counted once. The chain carries TRBV19 and TRBJ2-1; 7 bases match TRBD2. V shed 10 bases, J shed 0 bases, and the junction held 6 bases outside the gene matches. The germline CDR1 and CDR2 sequences are LNHDA and SQIVND (reference sequence). This CDR3 contains 14 residues. The CDR3 region is CATHGGISYNEQFF. The CDR3 DNA follows: TGTGCCACCCACGGGGGGATCTCCTACAATGAGCAGTTCTTC. Full variable domain (outside the CDR3, taken from reference TRBV19 and TRBJ2-1): DGGITQSPKYLFRKEGQNVTLSCEQNLNHDAMYWYRQDPGQGLRLIYYSQIVNDFQKGDIAEGYSVSREKKESFPLTVTSAQKNPTAFYLCATHGGISYNEQFFGPGTRLTVL.

The genes are TRBV5-6 and TRBJ1-1; tentatively, D is TRBD1 (5 bases). Germline values: CDR1 SGHDT, CDR2 YYEEEE. V lost 3 bases and J lost 5, with 17 bases in between. The CDR3 spans 15 residues. CDR3 region: CASSSKGLVSTEAFF. Written as DNA, the CDR3 is TGTGCCAGCAGCTCTAAGGGACTTGTTAGTACTGAAGCTTTCTTT.